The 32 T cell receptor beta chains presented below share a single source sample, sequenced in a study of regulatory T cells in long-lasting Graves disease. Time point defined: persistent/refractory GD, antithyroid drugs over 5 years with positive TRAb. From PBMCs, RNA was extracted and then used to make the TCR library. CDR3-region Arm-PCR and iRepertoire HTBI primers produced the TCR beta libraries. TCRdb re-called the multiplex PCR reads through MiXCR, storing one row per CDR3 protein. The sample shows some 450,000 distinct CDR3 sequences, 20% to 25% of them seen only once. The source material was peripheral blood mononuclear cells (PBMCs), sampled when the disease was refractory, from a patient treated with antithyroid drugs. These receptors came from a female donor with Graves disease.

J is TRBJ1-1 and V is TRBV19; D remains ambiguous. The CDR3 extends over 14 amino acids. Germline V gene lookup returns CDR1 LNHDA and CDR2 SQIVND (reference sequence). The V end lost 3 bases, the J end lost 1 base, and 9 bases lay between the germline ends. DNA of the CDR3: TGTGCCAGTAGTATGGGGATATCGAACACTGAAGCTTTCTTT. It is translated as CASSMGISNTEAFF.

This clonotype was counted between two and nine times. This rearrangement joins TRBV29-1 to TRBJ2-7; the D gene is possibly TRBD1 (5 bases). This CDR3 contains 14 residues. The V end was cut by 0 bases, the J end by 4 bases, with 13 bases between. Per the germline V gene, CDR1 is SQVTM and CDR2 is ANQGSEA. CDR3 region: CSVEDPGNWYEQYF. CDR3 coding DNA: TGCAGCGTTGAAGATCCAGGGAATTGGTACGAGCAGTACTTC.

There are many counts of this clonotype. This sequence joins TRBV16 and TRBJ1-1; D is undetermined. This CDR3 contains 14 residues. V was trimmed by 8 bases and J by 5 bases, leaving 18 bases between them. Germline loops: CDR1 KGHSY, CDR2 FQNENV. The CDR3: CASLNRAFVTEAFF. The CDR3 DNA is TGTGCCAGCCTAAACCGGGCCTTTGTAACTGAAGCTTTCTTT.

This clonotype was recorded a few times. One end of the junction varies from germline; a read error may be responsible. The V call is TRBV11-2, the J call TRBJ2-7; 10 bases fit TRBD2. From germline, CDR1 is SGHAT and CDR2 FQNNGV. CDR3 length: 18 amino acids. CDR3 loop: CASSPEGLAGGHSFEQYF. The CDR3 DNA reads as TGTGCCAGCAGCCCCGAGGGGTTAGCGGGGGGACACTCCTTCGAGCAGTACTTC.

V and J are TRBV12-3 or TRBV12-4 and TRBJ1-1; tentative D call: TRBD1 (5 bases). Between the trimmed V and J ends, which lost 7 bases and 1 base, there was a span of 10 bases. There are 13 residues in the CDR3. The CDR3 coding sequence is TGTGCCAGCATCAACCAGGGGAACACTGAAGCTTTCTTT. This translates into CASINQGNTEAFF.

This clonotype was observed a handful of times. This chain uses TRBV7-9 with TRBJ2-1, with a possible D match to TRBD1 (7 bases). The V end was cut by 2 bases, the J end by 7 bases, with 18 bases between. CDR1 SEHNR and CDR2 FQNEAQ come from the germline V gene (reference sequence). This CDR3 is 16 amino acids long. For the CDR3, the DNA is TGTGCCAGCAGCTTACGAGGGCAGGGGGGTAGGAATGAGCAGTTCTTC. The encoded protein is CASSLRGQGGRNEQFF.

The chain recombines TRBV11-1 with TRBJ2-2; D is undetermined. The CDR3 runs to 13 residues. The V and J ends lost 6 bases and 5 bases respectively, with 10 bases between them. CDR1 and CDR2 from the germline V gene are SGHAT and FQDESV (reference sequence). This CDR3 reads CASRHYRTGELFF. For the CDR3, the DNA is TGTGCCAGCAGACACTACCGGACCGGGGAGCTGTTTTTT.

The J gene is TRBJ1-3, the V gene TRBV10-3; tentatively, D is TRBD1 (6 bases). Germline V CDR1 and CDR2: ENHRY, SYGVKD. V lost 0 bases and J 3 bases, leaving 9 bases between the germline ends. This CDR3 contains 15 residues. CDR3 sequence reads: CAISESRGSGNTIYF. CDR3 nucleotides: TGTGCCATCAGTGAGTCTAGGGGGAGTGGAAACACCATATATTTT.

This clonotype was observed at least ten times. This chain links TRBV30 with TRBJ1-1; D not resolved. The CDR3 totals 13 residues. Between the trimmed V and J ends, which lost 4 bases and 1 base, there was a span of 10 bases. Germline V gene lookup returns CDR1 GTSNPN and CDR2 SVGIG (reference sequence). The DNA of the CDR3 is TGTGCCTGGATAAGGAGTACGAACACTGAAGCTTTCTTT. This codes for CAWIRSTNTEAFF.

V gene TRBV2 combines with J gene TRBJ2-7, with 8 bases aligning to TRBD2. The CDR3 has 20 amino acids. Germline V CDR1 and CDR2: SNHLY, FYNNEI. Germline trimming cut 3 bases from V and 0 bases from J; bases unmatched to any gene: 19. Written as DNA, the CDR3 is TGTGCCAGCAGTGAGAGAGGGCTAGCGGGTGGCCTGGGGGGCTCCTACGAGCAGTACTTC. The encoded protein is CASSERGLAGGLGGSYEQYF.

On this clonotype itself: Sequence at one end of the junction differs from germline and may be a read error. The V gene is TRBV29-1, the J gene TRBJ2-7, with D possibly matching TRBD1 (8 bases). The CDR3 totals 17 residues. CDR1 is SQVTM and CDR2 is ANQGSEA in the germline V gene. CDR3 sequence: CSVEERGGQEFLYEQCF. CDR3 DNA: TGCAGCGTTGAAGAAAGGGGGGGACAGGAGTTTCTCTACGAGCAGTGCTTC.

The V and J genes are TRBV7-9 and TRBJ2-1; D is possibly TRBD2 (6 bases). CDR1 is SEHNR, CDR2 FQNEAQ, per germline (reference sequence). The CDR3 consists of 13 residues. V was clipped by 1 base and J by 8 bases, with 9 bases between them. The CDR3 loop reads CASSLGGDDEQFF. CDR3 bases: TGTGCCAGCAGCTTAGGCGGGGACGATGAGCAGTTCTTC.

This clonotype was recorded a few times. The chain's CDR3 is CATSEGGQSFYGYTF. The CDR3 DNA is TGTGCCACCAGTGAGGGGGGACAGTCATTCTATGGCTACACCTTC. The chain carries TRBV24-1 and TRBJ1-2; 7 bases line up with TRBD1. CDR3 length: 15 residues. J lost 4 bases, V lost 4 bases, and 8 bases had no gene match. From germline, CDR1 is KGHDR and CDR2 SFDVKD.

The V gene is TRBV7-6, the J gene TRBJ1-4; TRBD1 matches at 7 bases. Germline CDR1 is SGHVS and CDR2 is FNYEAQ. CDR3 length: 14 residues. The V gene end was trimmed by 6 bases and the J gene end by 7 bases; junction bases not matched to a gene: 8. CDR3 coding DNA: TGTGCCAGCAGTACCGGGACAGTGGGTGAAAAACTGTTTTTT. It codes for CASSTGTVGEKLFF.

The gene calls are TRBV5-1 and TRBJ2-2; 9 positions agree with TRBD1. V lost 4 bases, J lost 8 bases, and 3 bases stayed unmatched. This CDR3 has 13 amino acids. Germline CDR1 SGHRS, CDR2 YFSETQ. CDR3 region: CASSTGGVGELFF. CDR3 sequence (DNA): TGCGCCAGCAGCACAGGGGGCGTTGGGGAGCTGTTTTTT.

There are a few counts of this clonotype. Here the CDR3 DNA reads TGTGCCAGCAGGGGGGACAGCTCTGGAAACACCATATATTTT. Protein: CASRGDSSGNTIYF. This rearrangement joins TRBV7-2 to TRBJ1-3; 7 bases are shared with TRBD1. Germline V gene sequence: CDR1 SGHTA, CDR2 FQGNSA. This CDR3 comprises 14 residues. Unmatched junction bases numbered 2, after V lost 6 bases and J lost 0 bases.

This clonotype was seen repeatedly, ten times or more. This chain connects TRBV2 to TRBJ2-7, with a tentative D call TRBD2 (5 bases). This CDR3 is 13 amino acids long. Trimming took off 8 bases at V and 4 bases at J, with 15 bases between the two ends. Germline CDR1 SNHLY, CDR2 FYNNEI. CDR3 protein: CASGNPGKYEQYF. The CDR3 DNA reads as TGTGCCAGCGGTAATCCCGGGAAGTACGAGCAGTACTTC.

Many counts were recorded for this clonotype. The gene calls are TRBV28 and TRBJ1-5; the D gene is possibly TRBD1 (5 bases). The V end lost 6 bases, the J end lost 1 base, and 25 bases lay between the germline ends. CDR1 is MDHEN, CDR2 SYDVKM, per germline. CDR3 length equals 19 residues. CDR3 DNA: TGTGCCAGCAGAGTTACGAACCGACGGGGCGTCGGGAGCAATCAGCCCCAGCATTTT. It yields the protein CASRVTNRRGVGSNQPQHF.

The CDR3 is CASSPRAASYEQYF. The CDR3, as DNA: TGTGCCAGCAGCCCACGGGCGGCCAGCTACGAGCAGTACTTC. V gene TRBV7-9 combines with J gene TRBJ2-7; no firm D call. The CDR3 consists of 14 residues. The germline V and J ends were trimmed by 5 bases and 3 bases, with 14 bases remaining between them. Germline V gene sequence: CDR1 SEHNR, CDR2 FQNEAQ (reference sequence).

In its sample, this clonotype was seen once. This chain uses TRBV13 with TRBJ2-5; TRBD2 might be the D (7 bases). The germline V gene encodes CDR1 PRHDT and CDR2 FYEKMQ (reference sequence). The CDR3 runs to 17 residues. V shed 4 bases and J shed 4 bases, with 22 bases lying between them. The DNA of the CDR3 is TGTGCCAGCAGCTCGGACGGGACTAAAGGGGGGGGAGAGACCCAGTACTTC. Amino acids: CASSSDGTKGGGETQYF.

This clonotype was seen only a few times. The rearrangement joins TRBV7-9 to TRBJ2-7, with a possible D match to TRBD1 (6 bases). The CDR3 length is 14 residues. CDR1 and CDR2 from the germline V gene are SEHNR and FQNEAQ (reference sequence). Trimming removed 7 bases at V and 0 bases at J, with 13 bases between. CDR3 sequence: CASTRTASSYEQYF. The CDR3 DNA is TGTGCCAGCACCCGGACAGCGAGCTCCTACGAGCAGTACTTC.

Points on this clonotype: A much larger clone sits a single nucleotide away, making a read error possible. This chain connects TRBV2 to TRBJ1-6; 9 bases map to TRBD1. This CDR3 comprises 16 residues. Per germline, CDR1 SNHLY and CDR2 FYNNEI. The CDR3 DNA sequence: TGTGCCAGCAGTGAGTTAGGACAGGGGATGAATTCAGCCCTCCACTTT. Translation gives CASSELGQGMNSALHF.

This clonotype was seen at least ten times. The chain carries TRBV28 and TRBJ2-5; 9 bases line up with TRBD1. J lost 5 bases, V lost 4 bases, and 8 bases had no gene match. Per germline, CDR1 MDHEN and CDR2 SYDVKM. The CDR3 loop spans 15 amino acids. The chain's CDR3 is CASSSNRDRVETQYF. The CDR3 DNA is TGTGCCAGCAGTTCGAACCGGGACAGGGTTGAGACCCAGTACTTC.

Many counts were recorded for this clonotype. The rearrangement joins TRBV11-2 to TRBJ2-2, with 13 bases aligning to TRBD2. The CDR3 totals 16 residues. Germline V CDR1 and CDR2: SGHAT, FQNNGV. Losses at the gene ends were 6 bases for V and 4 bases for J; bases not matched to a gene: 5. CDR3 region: CASRRTSGRATGELFF. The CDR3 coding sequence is TGTGCCAGCAGACGTACTAGCGGGAGGGCCACCGGGGAGCTGTTTTTT. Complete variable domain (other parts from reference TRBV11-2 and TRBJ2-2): EAGVAQSPRYKIIEKRQSVAFWCNPISGHATLYWYQQILGQGPKLLIQFQNNGVVDDSQLPKDRFSAERLKGVDSTLKIQPAKLEDSAVYLCASRRTSGRATGELFFGEGSRLTVL.

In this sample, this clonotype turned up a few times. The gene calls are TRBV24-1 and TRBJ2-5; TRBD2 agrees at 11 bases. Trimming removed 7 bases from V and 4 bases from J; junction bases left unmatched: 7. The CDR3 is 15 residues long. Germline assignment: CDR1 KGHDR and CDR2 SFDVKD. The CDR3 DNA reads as TGTGCCACCAGCCCCGGAACTAGCGGGAGAGAGACCCAGTACTTC. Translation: CATSPGTSGRETQYF.

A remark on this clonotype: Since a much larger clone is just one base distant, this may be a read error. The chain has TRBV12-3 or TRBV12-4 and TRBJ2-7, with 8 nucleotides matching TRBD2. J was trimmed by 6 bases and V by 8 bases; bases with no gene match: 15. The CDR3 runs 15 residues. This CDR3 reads CASGHKPLGGGEQYF. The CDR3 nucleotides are TGTGCCAGCGGCCACAAACCTCTCGGGGGGGGCGAGCAGTACTTC.

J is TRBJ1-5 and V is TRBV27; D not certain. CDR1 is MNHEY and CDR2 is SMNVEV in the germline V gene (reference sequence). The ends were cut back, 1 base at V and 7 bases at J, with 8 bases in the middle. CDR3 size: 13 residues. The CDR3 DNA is TGTGCCAGCAGTTTATATTTTAGCCAGCCCCAGCATTTT. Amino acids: CASSLYFSQPQHF.

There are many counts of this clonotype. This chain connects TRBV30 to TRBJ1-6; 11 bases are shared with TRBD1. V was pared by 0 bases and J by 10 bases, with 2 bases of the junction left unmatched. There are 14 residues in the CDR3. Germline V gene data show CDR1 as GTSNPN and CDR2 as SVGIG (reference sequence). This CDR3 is CAWSVGQGVSPLHF. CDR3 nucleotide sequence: TGTGCCTGGAGTGTGGGACAGGGGGTCTCACCCCTCCACTTT.

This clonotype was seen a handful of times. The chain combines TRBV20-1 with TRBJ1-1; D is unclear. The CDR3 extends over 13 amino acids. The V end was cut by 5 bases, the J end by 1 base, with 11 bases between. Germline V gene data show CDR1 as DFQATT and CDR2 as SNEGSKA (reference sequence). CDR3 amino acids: CSARFWENTEAFF. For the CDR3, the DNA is TGCAGTGCTCGATTCTGGGAGAACACTGAAGCTTTCTTT.

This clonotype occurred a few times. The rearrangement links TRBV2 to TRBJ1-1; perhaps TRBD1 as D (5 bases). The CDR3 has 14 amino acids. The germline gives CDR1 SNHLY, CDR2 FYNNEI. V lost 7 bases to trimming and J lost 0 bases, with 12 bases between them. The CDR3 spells CASIRAGLNTEAFF. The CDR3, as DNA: TGTGCCAGCATAAGGGCAGGGCTGAACACTGAAGCTTTCTTT.

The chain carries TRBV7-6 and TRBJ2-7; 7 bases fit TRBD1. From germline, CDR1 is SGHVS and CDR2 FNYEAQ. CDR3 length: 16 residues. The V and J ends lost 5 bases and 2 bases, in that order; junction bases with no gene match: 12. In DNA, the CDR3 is TGTGCCAGCAGCATAACTCCGGGACAGATTCCCTACGAGCAGTACTTC. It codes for CASSITPGQIPYEQYF.

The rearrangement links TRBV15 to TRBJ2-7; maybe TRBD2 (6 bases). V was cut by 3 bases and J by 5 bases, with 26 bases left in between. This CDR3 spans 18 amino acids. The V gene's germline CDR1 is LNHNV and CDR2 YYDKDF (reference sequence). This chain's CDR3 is CATSSPGSSLPNRNEQYF. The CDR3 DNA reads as TGTGCCACCAGCAGCCCCGGGAGTAGCCTCCCGAATAGAAACGAGCAGTACTTC.